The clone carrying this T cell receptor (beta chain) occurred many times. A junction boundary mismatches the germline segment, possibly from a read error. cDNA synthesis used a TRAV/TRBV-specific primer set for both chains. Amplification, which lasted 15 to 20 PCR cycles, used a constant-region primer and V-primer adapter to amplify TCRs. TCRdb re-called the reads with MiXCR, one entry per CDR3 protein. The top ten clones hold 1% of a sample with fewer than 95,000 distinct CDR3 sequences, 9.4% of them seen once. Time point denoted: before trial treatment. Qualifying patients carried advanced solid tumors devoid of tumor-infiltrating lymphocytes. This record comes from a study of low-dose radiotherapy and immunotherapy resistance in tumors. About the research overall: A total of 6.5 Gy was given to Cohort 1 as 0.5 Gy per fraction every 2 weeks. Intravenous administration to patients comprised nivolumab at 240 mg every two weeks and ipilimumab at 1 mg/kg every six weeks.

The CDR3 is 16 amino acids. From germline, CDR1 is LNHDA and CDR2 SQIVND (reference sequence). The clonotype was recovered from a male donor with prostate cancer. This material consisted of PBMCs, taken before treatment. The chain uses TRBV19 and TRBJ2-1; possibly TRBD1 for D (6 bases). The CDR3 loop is CASSPPSGTGYNELFF. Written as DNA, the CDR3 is TGTGCCAGTAGTCCTCCCTCAGGAACAGGGTACAATGAGCTGTTCTTC. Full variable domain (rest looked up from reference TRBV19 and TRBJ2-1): DGGITQSPKYLFRKEGQNVTLSCEQNLNHDAMYWYRQDPGQGLRLIYYSQIVNDFQKGDIAEGYSVSREKKESFPLTVTSAQKNPTAFYLCASSPPSGTGYNELFFGPGTRLTVL.